A single sample is the source of the 15 T cell receptor beta chains below, sequenced in a study of T cell responses to AZD1222 COVID-19 vaccine. Generated by immunoSEQ multiplex PCR, the TCRdb table keeps only in-frame clones and is missing some. The repertoire holds about 130,000 clones, 90% seen once, with 1.5% to 2% in the top ten. This sample comprised peripheral blood, obtained on day 0 of AZD1222 vaccination. The receptors were sampled from an adult in good health.

This chain connects TRBV2 to TRBJ2-2; D may be TRBD1 or TRBD2 (5 bases each). V was cut by 5 bases and J by 7 bases, with 14 bases left in between. This CDR3 is built from 14 residues. Looked up from germline, CDR1 is SNHLY and CDR2 is FYNNEI. The CDR3 protein is CASSLGPSNGELFF. Here the CDR3 DNA reads TGTGCCAGCAGTTTGGGACCGAGTAACGGGGAGCTGTTTTTT.

This clone was picked up one time. DNA for the CDR3: TGTGCCAGCAGGGCTGGAAACACCATATATTTT. This encodes CASRAGNTIYF. The chain couples TRBV4-2 to TRBJ1-3, with no clear D. Trimming took 6 bases from V and 2 from J, leaving 2 bases between them. Germline-derived CDR1 and CDR2 are LGHNA and YNFKEQ. The CDR3 is 11 amino acids.

V usage is TRBV7-9 and J usage is TRBJ2-2, with TRBD2 identical over 7 bases. The CDR3 runs 14 residues. The germline gives CDR1 SEHNR, CDR2 FQNEAQ (reference sequence). Trimming took 2 bases from V and 5 from J; bases not matched to a gene: 2. CDR3 sequence: CASSLTGRTGELFF. CDR3 DNA sequence: TGTGCCAGCAGCTTAACCGGGAGGACCGGGGAGCTGTTTTTT.

The rearrangement uses TRBV20-1 and TRBJ2-1, with no clear D. V lost 3 bases to trimming and J lost 1 base, with 10 bases between them. The CDR3 length is 14 residues. The V gene's germline CDR1 is DFQATT and CDR2 SNEGSKA (reference sequence). The CDR3 loop reads CSASSGGSYNEQFF. CDR3 nucleotide sequence: TGCAGTGCTAGTTCTGGCGGTTCCTACAATGAGCAGTTCTTC.

The chain has TRBV5-4 and TRBJ1-1; TRBD1 might be the D (5 bases). CDR3 length: 15 amino acids. Trimming shortened V by 3 bases and J by 0 bases, and 12 bases separated the two germline ends. Germline V gene lookup returns CDR1 SGHNT and CDR2 YYREEE (reference sequence). The CDR3 DNA reads TGTGCCAGCAGCTGGGGCAGGGTGCTGAACACTGAAGCTTTCTTT. This codes for CASSWGRVLNTEAFF.

The rearrangement links TRBV4-3 to TRBJ1-1, with a weak D call TRBD1 (5 bases). The CDR3 runs 19 residues. Trimming took 0 bases from V and 0 from J, leaving 20 bases between them. In germline, CDR1 is LGHNA, CDR2 YSLEER. CDR3 protein: CASSQDLGGEPFMNTEAFF. CDR3 DNA sequence: TGCGCCAGCAGCCAAGATCTTGGAGGGGAACCGTTCATGAACACTGAAGCTTTCTTT.

This sequence joins TRBV7-3 and TRBJ2-7; perhaps TRBD1 as D (6 bases). CDR3 length: 19 amino acids. V dropped 5 bases and J dropped 0 bases, with 26 bases sitting between them. CDR1 is SGHTA, CDR2 FQGTGA, per germline. The CDR3 sequence: CASSINPTGRPSSSYEQYF. CDR3 DNA: TGTGCCAGCAGCATCAACCCGACAGGACGGCCTTCTTCCTCCTACGAGCAGTACTTC.

The rearrangement uses TRBV28 and TRBJ1-3, with D perhaps matching TRBD1 (5 bases). Looked up from germline, CDR1 is MDHEN and CDR2 is SYDVKM. The CDR3 loop spans 14 amino acids. V lost 4 bases to trimming and J lost 4 bases, with 11 bases between them. The CDR3 bases are TGTGCCAGCAGTTCTACAGGAACCGGAAACACCATATATTTT. Translating gives CASSSTGTGNTIYF.

The CDR3 reads CAWSVVVGQNIQYF. For the CDR3, the DNA is TGTGCCTGGAGTGTAGTAGTGGGTCAAAACATTCAGTACTTC. The chain couples TRBV30 to TRBJ2-4; D remains ambiguous. Deletions cut 0 bases from V and 5 bases from J, with 11 bases between. Per germline, CDR1 GTSNPN and CDR2 SVGIG (reference sequence). The CDR3 covers 14 residues. Full variable domain (rest looked up from reference TRBV30 and TRBJ2-4): SQTIHQWPATLVQPVGSPLSLECTVEGTSNPNLYWYRQAAGRGLQLLFYSVGIGQISSEVPQNLSASRPQDRQFILSSKKLLLSDSGFYLCAWSVVVGQNIQYFGAGTRLSVL.

This clone was counted a single time. The chain links TRBV10-3 to TRBJ2-2, with TRBD2 matching over 7 bases. The CDR3 covers 18 residues. Trimming at V came to 3 bases and at J to 7 bases, leaving 17 bases not matched to a gene. Germline CDR1 is ENHRY and CDR2 is SYGVKD. The chain's CDR3 is CAISEPPGSSGMSGELFF. For the CDR3, the DNA is TGTGCCATCAGTGAACCCCCTGGGTCGAGCGGGATGAGCGGGGAGCTGTTTTTT.

The rearrangement joins TRBV19 to TRBJ2-7; TRBD2 is a possible D gene (7 bases). The CDR3 covers 14 residues. V was clipped by 2 bases and J by 4 bases, with 12 bases between them. Germline CDR1 is LNHDA and CDR2 is SQIVND (reference sequence). The DNA for the CDR3 is TGTGCCAGTAGTATAAGCGGGACAACTTACGAGCAGTACTTC. Protein sequence: CASSISGTTYEQYF.

This chain uses TRBV18 with TRBJ1-5, with D perhaps matching TRBD1 (5 bases). CDR1 is KGHSH and CDR2 is LQKENI in the germline V gene. This CDR3 is built from 15 residues. Trimming pared 3 bases from V and 7 bases from J, leaving 16 bases between. This chain's CDR3 is CASSPSSGVGQPQHF. The CDR3 DNA reads as TGTGCCAGCTCACCGTCGTCGGGGGTTGGGCAGCCCCAGCATTTT.

The genes are TRBV2 and TRBJ2-1; a weak D match, TRBD1 (5 bases). CDR1 and CDR2 from the germline V gene are SNHLY and FYNNEI. The CDR3 has 12 residues. V lost 5 bases to trimming and J lost 12 bases, with 14 bases between them. The CDR3, as DNA: TGTGCCAGCAGTATACAGGACGAAGTGCAGTTCTTC. It is translated as CASSIQDEVQFF.

This chain connects TRBV13 to TRBJ1-2; possibly TRBD1 for D (5 bases). This CDR3 is built from 13 residues. CDR1 is PRHDT, CDR2 FYEKMQ, per germline (reference sequence). V shed 5 bases and J shed 2 bases, with 9 bases lying between them. The CDR3 sequence is CASSRGRNYGYTF. The CDR3 DNA is TGTGCCAGCAGCCGGGGACGGAACTATGGCTACACCTTC.

The V gene is TRBV19, the J gene TRBJ1-1; 10 nucleotides match TRBD1. Germline values: CDR1 LNHDA, CDR2 SQIVND (reference sequence). The J segment lost 1 base and the V segment lost 8 bases, leaving 7 bases of the junction unmatched. CDR3 length: 15 amino acids. The chain's CDR3 is CASGSDRGRNTEAFF. CDR3 in DNA: TGTGCCAGTGGGTCCGACAGGGGGCGGAACACTGAAGCTTTCTTT.